Given below is one T cell receptor (beta chain) in context. This sample stems from a study of STAT5B mutations in CD4+ large granular lymphocyte leukemia. Germline CDR1 is SGDLS and CDR2 is YYNGEE. The CDR3 sequence is 15 residues long. V was trimmed by 0 bases and J by 3 bases, leaving 13 bases between them. Profiled with immunoSEQ multiplex PCR; TCRdb holds only in-frame clones, not every one. The table records some 32,000 clones, approximately 74% of them present only once. Material: CD4+ T cells from blood buffy coats. The rearrangement links TRBV9 to TRBJ2-7; maybe TRBD2 (5 bases). The clonotype originates from a human donor in good health. CDR3 sequence (DNA): TGTGCCAGCAGCGTAGGCCGGGGTTTAGACTACGAGCAGTACTTC. This gives the protein CASSVGRGLDYEQYF.